This T cell receptor (beta chain) was sequenced during a study of regulatory T cells in long-lasting Graves disease. Turning to the study itself: Antithyroid drug use was under 3 months in newly diagnosed Graves' patients.

Libraries of TCR beta came from iRepertoire HTBI primers plus Arm-PCR of CDR3 regions. MiXCR was run by TCRdb on the multiplex PCR reads, yielding one entry per CDR3 protein. The table includes roughly 500,000 distinct CDR3 sequences, roughly 15% detected once. The ends were cut back, 8 bases at V and 5 bases at J, with 24 bases in the middle. This CDR3 spans 17 amino acids. Per the germline V gene, CDR1 is MGHRA and CDR2 is YSYEKL. Time point given: newly diagnosed GD, antithyroid drugs for less than 3 months. Generation of the TCR library employed RNA extracted from PBMCs. Study-wide points: Favoring TRBV28, TRBJ1-2 and TRBJ2-5 was a feature seen in persistent disease.

This clonotype was seen a handful of times. Its antigen remains unknown. This sample was also put to use in a study of T cells in Graves' hyperthyroidism and ophthalmopathy. According to that study: Stable Graves' hyperthyroidism denoted no ophthalmopathy progression over 18 months. TCR CDR3 underwent first-round RT-PCR with the HTBI primer set.

The sequences come from peripheral blood mononuclear cells (PBMCs), collected at new diagnosis, from a patient treated with antithyroid drugs. The chain couples TRBV4-1 to TRBJ2-2; tentative D call: TRBD2 (5 bases). The source of this sequence is a woman aged 45-65 years with Graves disease. CDR3 protein: CASAPVLTGRGTGELFF. The DNA for the CDR3 is TGCGCCAGCGCTCCAGTGTTGACCGGCCGGGGAACCGGGGAGCTGTTTTTT.